A selection of T cell receptor beta chains follows, all from one sample in a study of blood T cell repertoires in COVID-19. TCRdb's copy holds only in-frame clones and misses some; the assay was immunoSEQ multiplex PCR. The sample comprises around 150,000 clones, about 79% of which are singletons, and 7.2% rests with the top ten. The sequenced material came from peripheral blood. All receptors come from a woman in her fifties or sixties in a cohort sampled during active or convalescent COVID-19. CDR3s include the opening cysteine and the closing phenylalanine or tryptophan. Each record gives: J gene, V gene, D gene, clone size, CDR3 protein, CDR3 DNA. The D gene is left open where the match is weak. Size is omitted from some rows. Given values are once, few, many or a class for expanded clones.

TRBJ1-5 | TRBV24-1 | - | - | CATSEPDSSNQPQHF | TGTGCCACCAGTGAACCGGACAGTAGCAATCAGCCCCAGCATTTT
TRBJ2-5 | TRBV7-2 | - | - | CASSLEATQYF | TGTGCCAGCAGCTTAGAAGCGACCCAGTACTTC
TRBJ2-5 | TRBV4-3 | TRBD2 | - | CASSQDLASGGVGTQYF | TGCGCCAGCAGCCAAGATTTGGCTAGCGGGGGTGTAGGGACCCAGTACTTC
TRBJ1-4 | TRBV28 | - | once | CASKQGSNEKLFF | TGTGCCAGCAAACAGGGATCTAATGAAAAACTGTTTTTT
TRBJ1-5 | TRBV6-5 | - | few | CASGFRGGGQPQHF | TGTGCCAGCGGGTTTCGGGGTGGTGGTCAGCCCCAGCATTTT
TRBJ1-2 | TRBV20-1 | - | few | CSASSQRILNYGYTF | TGCAGTGCTAGTAGTCAGCGTATTCTTAACTATGGCTACACCTTC
TRBJ1-4 | TRBV29-1 | - | - | CSGYDSSNEKLFF | TGCAGCGGTTACGACAGTTCTAATGAAAAACTGTTTTTT
TRBJ1-6 | TRBV5-1 | TRBD1 | few | CASSARTGGDSPLHF | TGCGCCAGCAGCGCAAGGACAGGGGGCGATTCACCCCTCCACTTT
TRBJ2-3 | TRBV24-1 | TRBD1 | - | CATSRQGASDTQYF | TGTGCCACCAGTAGGCAGGGGGCTTCAGATACGCAGTATTTT
TRBJ2-5 | TRBV10-3 | TRBD1 | - | CAISDRAQETQYF | TGTGCCATCAGCGACAGGGCACAAGAGACCCAGTACTTC
TRBJ2-1 | TRBV5-1 | - | - | CASSPGQNEQFF | TGCGCCAGCAGCCCTGGACAGAATGAGCAGTTCTTC
TRBJ2-2 | TRBV6-5 | - | - | CASRVTGTTGELFF | TGTGCCAGCAGGGTCACAGGGACCACCGGGGAGCTGTTTTTT
TRBJ2-2 | TRBV27 | - | - | CASSFQQGAGELFF | TGTGCCAGCAGTTTCCAACAGGGTGCCGGGGAGCTGTTTTTT
TRBJ1-2 | TRBV15 | - | - | CATSRPPGSNYGYTF | TGTGCCACCAGCAGGCCCCCAGGCAGTAACTATGGCTACACCTTC
TRBJ2-7 | TRBV4-3 | - | - | CASSQNRYLSYEQYF | TGCGCCAGCAGCCAGAACAGGTACCTCTCCTACGAGCAGTACTTC
TRBJ1-2 | TRBV13 | - | - | CASAVNRNYGYTF | TGTGCCAGTGCGGTAAACCGTAACTATGGCTACACCTTC
TRBJ2-1 | TRBV6-5 | TRBD2 | - | CASRLRGGPNEQFF | TGTGCCAGCAGGTTGCGGGGGGGCCCCAATGAGCAGTTCTTC
TRBJ1-4 | TRBV7-9 | TRBD1 | - | CASSDRALQEKLFF | TGTGCCAGCAGCGACAGGGCCCTACAGGAAAAACTGTTTTTT
TRBJ2-3 | TRBV10-1 | TRBD1 | - | CASSTGQGVVDTQYF | TGCGCCAGCAGCACGGGACAGGGGGTTGTGGATACGCAGTATTTT
TRBJ1-5 | TRBV29-1 | TRBD1 | - | CSVERGPGQGASGQPQHF | TGCAGCGTTGAGAGAGGTCCAGGACAGGGGGCGTCTGGGCAGCCCCAGCATTTT
TRBJ2-7 | TRBV30 | TRBD1 | - | CAWSVLDRPYEQYF | TGTGCCTGGAGTGTACTGGACAGGCCCTACGAGCAGTACTTC
TRBJ1-2 | TRBV2 | - | - | CASSVDMDGGYTF | TGTGCCAGCAGTGTAGACATGGATGGGGGCTACACCTTC
TRBJ1-3 | TRBV9 | - | - | CASSAAGSGNTIYF | TGTGCCAGCAGCGCCGCCGGGTCTGGAAACACCATATATTTT
TRBJ1-5 | TRBV16 | TRBD1 | - | CASSRQGFGQPQHF | TGTGCCAGCAGTCGACAGGGGTTCGGTCAGCCCCAGCATTTT
TRBJ1-2 | TRBV11-1 | TRBD1 | few | CASSSGTGDYGYTF | TGTGCCAGCAGCTCAGGGACAGGGGACTATGGCTACACCTTC
TRBJ2-5 | TRBV24-1 | TRBD1 | many | CATSETGTGETQYF | TGTGCCACCAGTGAAACCGGGACAGGGGAGACCCAGTACTTC
TRBJ2-5 | TRBV2 | TRBD2 | - | CASSGAGRLSGAQYF | TGTGCCAGCAGTGGAGCGGGGCGCCTTTCTGGGGCCCAGTACTTC
TRBJ1-4 | TRBV3-1/TRBV3-2 | - | - | CASSQDLEEKLFF | TGTGCCAGCAGCCAAGATCTGGAGGAAAAACTGTTTTTT
TRBJ2-7 | TRBV3-1/TRBV3-2 | TRBD2 | once | CASSPRGGEQYF | TGTGCCAGCAGCCCTCGGGGGGGTGAGCAGTACTTC
TRBJ1-6 | TRBV10-3 | TRBD1 | once | CAISQSPGQGSSYNSPLHF | TGTGCCATCAGCCAATCCCCGGGACAGGGGAGCTCCTATAATTCACCCCTCCACTTT
TRBJ2-7 | TRBV4-3 | - | few | CASSQARGGPNEQYF | TGCGCCAGCAGCCAAGCTAGGGGGGGTCCCAACGAGCAGTACTTC
TRBJ1-1 | TRBV18 | - | - | CASSAMDSDTEAFF | TGTGCCAGCTCGGCGATGGACAGCGACACTGAAGCTTTCTTT
TRBJ2-5 | TRBV29-1 | - | once | CSVDRQEQETQYF | TGCAGCGTTGATCGTCAGGAACAAGAGACCCAGTACTTC
TRBJ2-7 | TRBV4-3 | TRBD1 | few | CASSQDRTGYEQYF | TGCGCCAGCAGCCAAGACCGGACAGGGTACGAGCAGTACTTC
TRBJ2-5 | TRBV7-7 | TRBD2 | - | CASSPGLEGETQYF | TGTGCCAGCAGCCCGGGACTAGAGGGAGAGACCCAGTACTTC
TRBJ2-1 | TRBV19 | - | - | CASSFGGATYNEQFF | TGTGCCAGTAGTTTTGGCGGGGCTACCTACAATGAGCAGTTCTTC
TRBJ2-7 | TRBV5-1 | - | - | CASSSPPGENEQYF | TGCGCCAGCAGCTCGCCGCCAGGGGAGAATGAGCAGTACTTC
TRBJ1-4 | TRBV19 | - | - | CASSRKGLQGTTNEKLFF | TGTGCCAGTAGTCGTAAGGGTCTGCAGGGGACAACTAATGAAAAACTGTTTTTT
TRBJ2-1 | TRBV7-9 | - | - | CASSFLAPWEQFF | TGTGCCAGCAGCTTTCTAGCCCCCTGGGAGCAGTTCTTC
TRBJ2-1 | TRBV19 | TRBD2 | - | CASSPGGWYNEQFF | TGTGCCAGTAGCCCGGGGGGGTGGTACAATGAGCAGTTCTTC
TRBJ1-3 | TRBV5-1 | - | - | CASSSRDFFGDTIYF | TGCGCCAGCAGCTCCAGGGATTTCTTCGGCGACACCATATATTTT
TRBJ1-1 | TRBV10-3 | - | few | CAISEELMNTEAFF | TGTGCCATCAGTGAAGAACTCATGAACACTGAAGCTTTCTTT
TRBJ1-6 | TRBV30 | - | - | CAWAYGVGNSPLHF | TGTGCCTGGGCCTACGGGGTTGGTAATTCACCCCTCCACTTT
TRBJ1-2 | TRBV9 | - | - | CASSVNRASYGYTF | TGTGCCAGCAGCGTAAACAGGGCTTCCTATGGCTACACCTTC
TRBJ1-2 | TRBV18 | - | - | CASSPSPGDYGYTF | TGTGCCAGCTCACCCTCGCCAGGGGACTATGGCTACACCTTC
TRBJ2-3 | TRBV3-1/TRBV3-2 | TRBD2 | - | CASSQDQVAGATDTQYF | TGTGCCAGCAGCCAAGATCAGGTAGCGGGAGCCACAGATACGCAGTATTTT
TRBJ1-2 | TRBV4-1 | - | - | CASSQDRGSPYGYTF | TGCGCCAGCAGCCAAGATAGGGGCAGCCCCTATGGCTACACCTTC
TRBJ2-2 | TRBV7-2 | - | - | CASSSQGYGDTGELFF | TGTGCCAGCAGCTCGCAGGGTTACGGTGACACCGGGGAGCTGTTTTTT
TRBJ1-2 | TRBV9 | TRBD1 | - | CASSSGQGEAGYTF | TGTGCCAGCAGCTCGGGACAGGGAGAGGCTGGCTACACCTTC
TRBJ2-7 | TRBV27 | TRBD1 | - | CASSLMVTGDAYEQYF | TGTGCCAGCAGTCTTATGGTGACAGGGGACGCCTACGAGCAGTACTTC
TRBJ2-1 | TRBV4-2 | TRBD2 | few | CASSPRLAGGLGEQFF | TGTGCCAGCAGCCCCCGACTAGCGGGGGGGCTAGGTGAGCAGTTCTTC
TRBJ2-1 | TRBV5-5 | TRBD2 | - | CASSLRGSGGYISSYNEQFF | TGTGCCAGCAGCTTACGAGGGAGCGGGGGGTATATTAGCTCCTACAATGAGCAGTTCTTC